This T cell receptor beta chain emerged from a study of cytomegalovirus exposure and HLA in healthy donors. The wider study: Findings of an earlier analysis included 90 million to 120 million unique TCR beta sequences from about 180 million T cells.

It was with 60 Vbeta and 13 Jbeta primers that the PCR ran. Data came from immunoSEQ multiplex PCR; TCRdb stores just in-frame clones and leaves some out. The profile shows about 110,000 clones, approximately 71% of them singletons. Trimming stripped 6 bases from V and 4 bases from J, with 17 bases between. CDR1 is ENHRY and CDR2 is SYGVKD in the germline V gene. The CDR3 extends over 15 amino acids. This clone was recorded a few times. The V and J genes are TRBV10-3 and TRBJ2-3; D might be TRBD2 (6 bases). The source material was PBMCs. The receptor's source is a woman in her seventies in good health and CMV-seropositive. The CDR3 spells CAIRPIVGGSDTQYF. The CDR3 DNA is TGTGCCATCAGGCCTATCGTCGGGGGATCAGATACGCAGTATTTT.